The present TCR beta chain was sequenced within a study of cytotoxic CD8 clonotypes in ibrutinib-treated CLL. General study points: Sampling times (in sustained-remission versus progressing patients) were not the same.

The planned depth of sequencing spanned 1 in 200,000 to 1 in 1 million T cells. The table came from immunoSEQ multiplex PCR; TCRdb's copy has only in-frame clones and leaves some out. In the table there are about 140,000 clones, about 84% of which are singletons. CDR1 MGHDK and CDR2 SYGVNS come from the germline V gene. With 2 bases removed from V and 6 bases from J, the gap between germline ends came to 7 bases. The CDR3 has 13 amino acids. A word on this clone: The antigen remains undetermined.

The specimen was PBMCs, collected after 36 months of ibrutinib treatment. This sequence was found in a human donor with chronic lymphocytic leukemia. This sequence joins TRBV25-1 and TRBJ2-2; D not resolved. CDR3 DNA: TGTGCCAGCAGTGAAGTTTATGCCGGGGAGCTGTTTTTT. Residues: CASSEVYAGELFF.